Listed here is a single TCR beta chain. Unique molecular identifiers were included in an RNA-based 3' RACE TCR library. One entry per CDR3 protein results from TCRdb running MiXCR on the 3' RACE reads. The data show about 7,000 distinct CDR3 sequences, approximately 15% seen once. Treatment denoted: PENTA 11 planned treatment interruption arm or continuous ART arm. The CDR3 contains 15 residues. The germline CDR1 and CDR2 sequences are MDHEN and SYDVKM. V was clipped by 10 bases and J by 3 bases; unmatched bases: 10. This record belongs to a study of HIV-infected children after antiretroviral therapy interruption. The overall study: Continuous-treatment children had median age roughly 8 years, interruption 9 to 10 years. Most participating children were previously exposed to EBV and CMV. Samples from the continuous-treatment group were taken at weeks 0, 48 and 150.

The V and J genes are TRBV28 and TRBJ2-7, with TRBD2 identical over 12 bases. The sequencing here drew on CD45RO+ CD8+ T cells from PBMCs, pooled from several time points, taken from a donor given antiretroviral therapy, either interrupted or continuous. Stated subset: memory CD8+ CD45RO+ CD45RA- T cells. This receptor was taken from a pool of human donors with HIV. Here the CDR3 DNA reads TGTGCCACCGCAAGTCGGACTAGCGGGGTCTACGAGCAGTACTTC. This encodes CATASRTSGVYEQYF.